This T cell receptor beta chain was observed in a study of response to subunit inactivated influenza vaccine (dated by TCRdb to the late 2010s). For the study in its entirety: Deep quantitative T cell receptor repertoire profiling was used in the study to track responses to a trivalent subunit inactivated influenza vaccine.

At least ten counts were recorded for this clonotype. Which antigen it targets is not known. No clone much larger than this one lies a single base away; base qualities are absent. The full study reports these points: The authors suggested that each seasonal influenza vaccination may recruit only a limited number of new T cells.

Including cysteine and phenylalanine, the CDR3 has 15 amino acids. This entry keeps only the CDR3 DNA: 45 bases, framed from base 1. Trimming costs V 7 bases and J 0 bases, and their ends lie 15 bases apart. Reading the germline V gene gives CDR1 LGHNA and CDR2 YNFKEQ. The library relied on RT-PCR. Data came from an Illumina HiSeq 2500. Using fastp trimming at Q25 and MiXCR clonotype assembly, TCRdb reanalyzed the public sequencing data and kept in-frame beta chains. Each CDR3 protein appears once, grouped with its most common genes and DNA. This sample holds 150,000 to 200,000 distinct CDR3 sequences; around 8.8% were observed only once. The top ten constitute roughly 11% of the sample.

The input for sequencing was non-naive T cells sorted from PBMCs, taken on the day of vaccination. Taken with the paper, the label for cell subset or site translates to: memory T cell fraction. This sequence originates from a man over 45 who received an inactivated influenza vaccine. Donor details come from another sample of the same person, matched by shared clones. The receptor chain draws on TRBV4-2 and TRBJ1-2, with the identity of the D gene unclear. The DNA sequence reads TGTGCCAGCACCCCCGACGCCAAGACTAACTATGGCTACACCTTC. It encodes CASTPDAKTNYGYTF.